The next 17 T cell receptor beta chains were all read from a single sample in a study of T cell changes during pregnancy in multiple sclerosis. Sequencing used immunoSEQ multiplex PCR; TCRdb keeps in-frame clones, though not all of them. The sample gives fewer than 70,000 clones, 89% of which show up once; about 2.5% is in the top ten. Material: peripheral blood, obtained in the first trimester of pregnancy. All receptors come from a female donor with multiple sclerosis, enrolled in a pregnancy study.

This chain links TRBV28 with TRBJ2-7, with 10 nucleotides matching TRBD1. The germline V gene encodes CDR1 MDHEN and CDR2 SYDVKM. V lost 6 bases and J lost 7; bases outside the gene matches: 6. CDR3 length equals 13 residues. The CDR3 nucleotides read TGTGCCAGCAGCTCAGACAGGGGGCTTGAGCAGTACTTC. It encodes CASSSDRGLEQYF.

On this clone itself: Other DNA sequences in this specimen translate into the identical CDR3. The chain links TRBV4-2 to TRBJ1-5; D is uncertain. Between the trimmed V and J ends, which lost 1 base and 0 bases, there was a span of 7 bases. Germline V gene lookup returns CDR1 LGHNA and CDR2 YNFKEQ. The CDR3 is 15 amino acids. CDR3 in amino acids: CASSQGRGSNQPQHF. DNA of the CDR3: TGTGCCAGCAGCCAAGGGAGAGGTAGCAATCAGCCCCAGCATTTT.

The CDR3: CASRSGQLFYGYTF. DNA for the CDR3: TGTGCAAGTCGCTCGGGACAGCTCTTCTATGGCTACACCTTC. The chain is built from TRBV12-2 and TRBJ1-2; the listed D gene, TRBD1, was not tested against the DNA. TRBV12-2 is a pseudogene locus. The CDR3 extends over 14 amino acids.

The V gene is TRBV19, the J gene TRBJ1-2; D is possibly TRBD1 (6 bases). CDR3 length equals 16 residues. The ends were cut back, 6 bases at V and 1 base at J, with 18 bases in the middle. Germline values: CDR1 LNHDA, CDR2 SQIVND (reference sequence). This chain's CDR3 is CASSHGGQGINYGYTF. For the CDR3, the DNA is TGTGCCAGTAGCCACGGGGGGCAGGGAATTAACTATGGCTACACCTTC.

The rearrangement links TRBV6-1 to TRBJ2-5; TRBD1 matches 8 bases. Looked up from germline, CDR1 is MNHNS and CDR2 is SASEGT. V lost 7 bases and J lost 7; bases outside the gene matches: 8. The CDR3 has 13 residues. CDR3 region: CASTDGQGGTQYF. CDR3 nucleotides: TGTGCCAGCACCGACGGACAGGGAGGGACCCAGTACTTC.

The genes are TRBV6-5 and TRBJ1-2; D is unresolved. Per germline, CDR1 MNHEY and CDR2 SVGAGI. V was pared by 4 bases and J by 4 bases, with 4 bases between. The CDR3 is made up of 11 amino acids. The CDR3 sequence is CASSSGYGYTF. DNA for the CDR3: TGTGCCAGCAGTTCCGGCTATGGCTACACCTTC.

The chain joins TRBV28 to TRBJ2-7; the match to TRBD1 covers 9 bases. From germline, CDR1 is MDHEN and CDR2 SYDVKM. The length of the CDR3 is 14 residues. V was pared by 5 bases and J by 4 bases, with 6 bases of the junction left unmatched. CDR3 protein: CASSVGQGFYEQYF. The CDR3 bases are TGTGCCAGCAGTGTGGGACAGGGCTTTTACGAGCAGTACTTC. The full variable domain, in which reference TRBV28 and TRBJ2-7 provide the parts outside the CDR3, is DVKVTQSSRYLVKRTGEKVFLECVQDMDHENMFWYRQDPGLGLRLIYFSYDVKMKEKGDIPEGYSVSREKKERFSLILESASTNQTSMYLCASSVGQGFYEQYFGPGTRLTVT.

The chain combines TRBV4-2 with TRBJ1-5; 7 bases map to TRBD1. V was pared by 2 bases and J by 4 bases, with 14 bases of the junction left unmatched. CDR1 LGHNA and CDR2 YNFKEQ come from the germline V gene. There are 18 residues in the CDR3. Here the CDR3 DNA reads TGTGCCAGCAGCCAACTACTGGCCGGCAGGGGGGAAAATCAGCCCCAGCATTTT. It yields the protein CASSQLLAGRGENQPQHF.

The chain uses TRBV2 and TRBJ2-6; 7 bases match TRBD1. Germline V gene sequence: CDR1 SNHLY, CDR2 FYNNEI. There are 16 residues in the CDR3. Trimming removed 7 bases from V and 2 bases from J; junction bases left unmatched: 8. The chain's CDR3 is CASKDRRDAGANVLTF. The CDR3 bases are TGTGCCAGCAAGGACAGGCGTGACGCTGGGGCCAACGTCCTGACTTTC.

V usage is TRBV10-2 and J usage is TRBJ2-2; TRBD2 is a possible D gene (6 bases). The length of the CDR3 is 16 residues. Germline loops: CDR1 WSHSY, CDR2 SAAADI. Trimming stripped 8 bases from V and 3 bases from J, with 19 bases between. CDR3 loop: CASVEGAGRYTGELFF. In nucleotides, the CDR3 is TGCGCCAGCGTCGAAGGTGCGGGGAGATACACCGGGGAGCTGTTTTTT.

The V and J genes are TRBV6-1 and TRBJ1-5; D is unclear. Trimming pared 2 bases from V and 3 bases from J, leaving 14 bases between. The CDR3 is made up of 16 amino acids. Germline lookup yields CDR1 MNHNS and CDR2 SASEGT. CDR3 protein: CASSESRRSLNQPQHF. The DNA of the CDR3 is TGTGCCAGCAGTGAAAGTCGGCGGTCCCTCAATCAGCCCCAGCATTTT.

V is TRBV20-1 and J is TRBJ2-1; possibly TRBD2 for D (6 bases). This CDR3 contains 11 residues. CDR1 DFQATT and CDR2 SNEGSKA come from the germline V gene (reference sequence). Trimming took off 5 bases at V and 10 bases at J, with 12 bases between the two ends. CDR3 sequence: CSAHETSEQFF. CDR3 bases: TGCAGTGCTCACGAAACTAGCGAGCAGTTCTTC.

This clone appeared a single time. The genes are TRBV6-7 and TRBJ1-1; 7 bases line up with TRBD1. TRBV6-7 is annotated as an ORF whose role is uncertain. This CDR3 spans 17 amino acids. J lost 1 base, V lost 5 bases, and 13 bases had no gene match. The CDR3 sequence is CASSPSERTGKNTEAFF. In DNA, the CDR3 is TGTGCCAGCAGTCCGTCTGAGAGGACAGGCAAGAACACTGAAGCTTTCTTT.

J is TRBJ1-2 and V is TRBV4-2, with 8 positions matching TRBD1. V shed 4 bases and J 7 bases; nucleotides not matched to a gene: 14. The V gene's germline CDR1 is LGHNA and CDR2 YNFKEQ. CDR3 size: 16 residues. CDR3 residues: CASSPLSRQGRSGYTF. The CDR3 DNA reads TGTGCCAGCAGCCCTCTAAGCAGACAGGGGCGCAGTGGCTACACCTTC.

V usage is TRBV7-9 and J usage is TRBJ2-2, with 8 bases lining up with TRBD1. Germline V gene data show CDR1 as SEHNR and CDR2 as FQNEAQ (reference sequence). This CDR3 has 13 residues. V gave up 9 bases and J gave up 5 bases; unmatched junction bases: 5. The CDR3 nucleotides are TGTGCCAGTGGACGGACAGGGACCGGGGAGCTGTTTTTT. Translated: CASGRTGTGELFF. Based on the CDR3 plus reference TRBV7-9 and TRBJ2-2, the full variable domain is DTGVSQNPRHKITKRGQNVTFRCDPISEHNRLYWYRQTLGQGPEFLTYFQNEAQLEKSRLLSDRFSAERPKGSFSTLEIQRTEQGDSAMYLCASGRTGTGELFFGEGSRLTVL.

CDR3 region: CASGFGASGKETQYF. Here the CDR3 DNA reads TGTGCTAGTGGTTTTGGGGCTAGCGGAAAAGAGACCCAGTACTTC. The chain has TRBV12-5 and TRBJ2-5, with TRBD2 matching over 7 bases. V lost 3 bases and J lost 3; bases outside the gene matches: 7. Germline V lookup: CDR1 LGHNT, CDR2 FRNRAP. CDR3 length: 15 residues.

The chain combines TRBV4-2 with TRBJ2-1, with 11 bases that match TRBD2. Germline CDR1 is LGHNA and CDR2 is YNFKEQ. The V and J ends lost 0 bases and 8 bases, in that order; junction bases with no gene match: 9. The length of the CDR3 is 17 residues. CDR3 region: CASSQDLTGGLADEQFF. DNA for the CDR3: TGTGCCAGCAGCCAAGATCTTACAGGGGGACTAGCGGATGAGCAGTTCTTC.